One sample yielded the 24 T cell receptor beta chains listed below, sequenced in a study of blood T cells in healthy people across ages. PCR was performed a second time for about 6 to 11 cycles using a sample-barcoded 5' primer and a J-beta primer mix. TCRdb reprocessed the 5' RACE reads via MiXCR and lists one record per CDR3 protein. The top ten clones hold around 10% of a sample with fewer than 2,000,000 distinct CDR3 sequences, approximately 32% of them seen once. Sequenced input: blood. The receptors shown here come from a woman in her 30s in good health.

This clonotype was observed at least ten times. V gene TRBV4-2 combines with J gene TRBJ2-3; D perhaps matches TRBD1 (6 bases). The V end was cut by 3 bases, the J end by 0 bases, with 10 bases between. Germline V gene sequence: CDR1 LGHNA, CDR2 YNFKEQ. This CDR3 is built from 15 residues. In nucleotides, the CDR3 is TGTGCCAGCAGCCAGAAGACAGGAAGCACAGATACGCAGTATTTT. Protein: CASSQKTGSTDTQYF.

This clonotype was counted between two and nine times. The chain recombines TRBV2 with TRBJ2-2; 10 nucleotides agree with TRBD1. CDR1 SNHLY and CDR2 FYNNEI come from the germline V gene. There are 15 residues in the CDR3. With 6 bases clipped from V and 7 bases from J, the junction kept 8 bases outside the gene matches. The CDR3 DNA is TGTGCCAGCAGGAATGACAGGGGGCGCGACGGGGAGCTGTTTTTT. Protein product: CASRNDRGRDGELFF. The whole variable domain, filled in from reference TRBV2 and TRBJ2-2, reads EPEVTQTPSHQVTQMGQEVILRCVPISNHLYFYWYRQILGQKVEFLVSFYNNEISEKSEIFDDQFSVERPDGSNFTLKIRSTKLEDSAMYFCASRNDRGRDGELFFGEGSRLTVL.

This rearrangement joins TRBV29-1 to TRBJ1-1; D unresolved. Germline CDR1 is SQVTM and CDR2 is ANQGSEA. The CDR3 runs to 13 residues. V gave up 0 bases and J gave up 2 bases, with 7 bases separating them. CDR3 nucleotides: TGCAGCGTTGAAGATCATTTAAACACTGAAGCTTTCTTT. Protein sequence: CSVEDHLNTEAFF.

The gene calls are TRBV6-1 and TRBJ1-5, with 9 positions matching TRBD1. The CDR3 has 16 residues. Losses at the gene ends were 6 bases for V and 7 bases for J; bases not matched to a gene: 13. CDR1 is MNHNS and CDR2 is SASEGT in the germline V gene. The CDR3 region has the DNA TGTGCCAGCAGCCCTACCGGGACAGGGAAGGGCCAGCCCCAGCATTTT. Its protein product is CASSPTGTGKGQPQHF.

The genes are TRBV3-1 and TRBJ1-5; tentative D call: TRBD1 (5 bases). This CDR3 comprises 15 residues. V gave up 3 bases and J gave up 7 bases, with 16 bases separating them. Germline V gene lookup returns CDR1 LGHDT and CDR2 YNNKEL (reference sequence). The CDR3 sequence is CASSQNSGLTQPQHF. CDR3 sequence (DNA): TGTGCCAGCAGCCAGAACTCGGGACTAACGCAGCCCCAGCATTTT.

The chain couples TRBV7-9 to TRBJ2-6; D remains ambiguous. The germline CDR1 and CDR2 sequences are SEHNR and FQNEAQ (reference sequence). Trimming shortened V by 4 bases and J by 0 bases, and 13 bases separated the two germline ends. This CDR3 contains 17 residues. The CDR3 sequence: CASSSPSLDSGANVLTF. The CDR3 nucleotides read TGTGCCAGCAGCTCCCCCTCGTTGGACTCTGGGGCCAACGTCCTGACTTTC.

As to this clonotype: Possible read error: a much larger clone is one base away. The V call is TRBV6-6, the J call TRBJ2-5, with unresolved D. Germline loops: CDR1 MNHNY, CDR2 SVGAGI (reference sequence). The V gene lost 2 bases and the J gene lost 11 bases, with 9 bases spanning the gap. This CDR3 spans 11 amino acids. Here the CDR3 reads CASSYLNEQYF. CDR3 DNA: TGTGCCAGCAGTTACCTCAATGAGCAGTACTTC.

This chain connects TRBV4-1 to TRBJ2-1; unclear D gene. CDR1 and CDR2 (germline): MGHRA, YSYEKL. V was cut by 1 base and J by 0 bases, with 7 bases left in between. The CDR3 extends over 15 amino acids. The CDR3 protein is CASSQGRNSYNEQFF. The CDR3 coding sequence is TGCGCCAGCAGCCAAGGGCGGAACTCCTACAATGAGCAGTTCTTC.

J is TRBJ1-2 and V is TRBV10-3; D not resolved. V was trimmed by 3 bases and J by 5 bases, leaving 19 bases between them. This CDR3 contains 16 residues. Germline V CDR1 and CDR2: ENHRY, SYGVKD. CDR3 DNA sequence: TGTGCCATCAGTGATGTGGAAACACTTCCAAGATATGGCTACACCTTC. Amino acids: CAISDVETLPRYGYTF.

This clonotype was picked up a small number of times. The genes are TRBV7-6 and TRBJ2-3; 9 nucleotides agree with TRBD2. The ends lost 5 bases at V and 1 base at J; junction bases unmatched: 10. This CDR3 region has 17 residues. Germline V gene sequence: CDR1 SGHVS, CDR2 FNYEAQ. The DNA for the CDR3 is TGTGCCAGCAGCGGATACATAGCGGGGGTTGGCACAGATACGCAGTATTTT. Protein product: CASSGYIAGVGTDTQYF.

About this clonotype itself: A much larger clonotype is one base distant, so this may be a read error. The gene calls are TRBV9 and TRBJ2-1; D is unclear. Germline V lookup: CDR1 SGDLS, CDR2 YYNGEE. With 4 bases removed from V and 6 bases from J, the gap between germline ends came to 8 bases. The CDR3 consists of 12 residues. CDR3 DNA sequence: TGTGCCAGCAGCACGTGGGGCAATGAGCAGTTCTTC. It specifies CASSTWGNEQFF.

This clonotype has just a few counts. As DNA, the CDR3 is TGCGCCAGCAGCTGGCAGGGGCCCGACTATGGCTACACCTTC. Translating it yields CASSWQGPDYGYTF. V and J are TRBV5-1 and TRBJ1-2; D is perhaps TRBD1 (6 bases). Germline assignment: CDR1 SGHRS and CDR2 YFSETQ. The CDR3 totals 14 residues. The V end lost 3 bases, the J end lost 3 bases, and 12 bases lay between the germline ends.

V is TRBV28 and J is TRBJ2-7; 10 bases match TRBD1. Per the germline V gene, CDR1 is MDHEN and CDR2 is SYDVKM. The junction had 7 bases not matched to a gene; V was cut back by 5 bases and J by 0 bases. The CDR3 is 16 amino acids. CDR3 in amino acids: CASSPGTGALSYEQYF. The CDR3 nucleotides are TGTGCCAGCAGTCCCGGGACAGGGGCTCTCTCCTACGAGCAGTACTTC.

The V and J genes are TRBV7-2 and TRBJ2-5, with D unclear. Trimming left V 1 base short and J 6 bases short, with 12 bases between. Per germline, CDR1 SGHTA and CDR2 FQGNSA. This CDR3 is 14 amino acids long. CDR3 protein: CASSLVRDGQTQYF. In DNA, the CDR3 is TGTGCCAGCAGCTTAGTTCGCGACGGGCAGACCCAGTACTTC.

This clonotype was recorded a few times. The chain carries TRBV6-1 and TRBJ2-7; 9 bases are shared with TRBD1. The germline gives CDR1 MNHNS, CDR2 SASEGT. The CDR3 runs to 15 residues. J lost 4 bases, V lost 6 bases, and 10 bases had no gene match. CDR3 DNA sequence: TGTGCCAGCAGGTATCCCGGGACAGGGACATACGAGCAGTACTTC. The encoded protein is CASRYPGTGTYEQYF.

In this sample, this clonotype turned up a few times. The chain uses TRBV12-3 or TRBV12-4 and TRBJ1-2, with a tentative D call TRBD1 (6 bases). V gave up 4 bases and J gave up 10 bases, with 13 bases separating them. The CDR3 has 12 residues. Here the CDR3 DNA reads TGTGCCAGCAGTTCGGGGGCTTTTGACTACACCTTC. Translation gives CASSSGAFDYTF.

This clonotype was observed a single time. Possible read error: a much larger clone is one base away. V and J are TRBV6-5 and TRBJ2-1; D not certain. Deletions cut 10 bases from V and 8 bases from J, with 18 bases between. This CDR3 has 13 residues. Per germline, CDR1 MNHEY and CDR2 SVGAGI. CDR3 nucleotide sequence: TGTGCCAACCGGAGCCTGCCTGGCCATGAGCAGTTCTTC. Translated, it gives CANRSLPGHEQFF.

In the case of this clonotype: Germline and junction disagree at one end, which may indicate a read error. The chain has TRBV20-1 and TRBJ1-5; perhaps TRBD1 as D (5 bases). The germline CDR1 and CDR2 sequences are DFQATT and SNEGSKA (reference sequence). The CDR3 sequence is 13 residues long. The chain's CDR3 is CSATGTDNRPQHF. CDR3 DNA sequence: TGCAGTGCGACCGGGACCGACAATCGGCCCCAGCATTTT.

The rearrangement links TRBV6-6 to TRBJ1-5; TRBD1 matches at 8 bases. The CDR3 runs 18 residues. J lost 3 bases, V lost 5 bases, and 15 bases had no gene match. Germline V CDR1 and CDR2: MNHNY, SVGAGI (reference sequence). The CDR3, as DNA: TGTGCCAGCAGTCACGAACAGGACAGGGTAAGACTCAATCAGCCCCAGCATTTT. It codes for CASSHEQDRVRLNQPQHF.

J is TRBJ2-1 and V is TRBV27; D is undetermined. The CDR3 extends over 13 amino acids. The germline V gene has CDR1 MNHEY and CDR2 SMNVEV (reference sequence). The germline V and J ends were trimmed by 6 bases and 6 bases, with 12 bases remaining between them. CDR3 nucleotides: TGTGCCAGCAGCCTCCACTTAGTCAATGAGCAGTTCTTC. It is translated as CASSLHLVNEQFF.

The chain employs TRBV2 and TRBJ2-7; 7 positions agree with TRBD2. The J call may be mistaken, given a closer DNA end match to TRBJ2-5. The CDR3 is 15 amino acids. CDR1 is SNHLY and CDR2 is FYNNEI in the germline V gene. The chain's CDR3 is CASSEKRGASGTQYF. In DNA form, the CDR3 reads TGTGCCAGCAGTGAGAAACGAGGGGCTAGCGGGACCCAGTACTTC.

V usage is TRBV25-1 and J usage is TRBJ2-3; D not resolved. The CDR3 extends over 19 amino acids. The ends were cut back, 3 bases at V and 3 bases at J, with 25 bases in the middle. Germline V CDR1 and CDR2: MGHDK, SYGVNS. The CDR3 sequence is CASSEGGSWCIACTDTQYF. The CDR3 DNA reads TGTGCCAGCAGTGAGGGCGGATCATGGTGTATCGCTTGTACAGATACGCAGTATTTT.

The chain uses TRBV28 and TRBJ1-2, with a weak D call TRBD1 (5 bases). The CDR3 contains 12 residues. Trimming stripped 6 bases from V and 4 bases from J, with 9 bases between. The germline V gene has CDR1 MDHEN and CDR2 SYDVKM. The CDR3 sequence: CASSDSLYGYTF. CDR3 nucleotide sequence: TGTGCCAGCAGCGACAGCCTCTATGGCTACACCTTC.

This clonotype was observed many times. CDR3 region: CASSQVGVTNQPQHF. The CDR3 DNA reads TGTGCCAGCAGCCAAGTAGGGGTGACGAATCAGCCCCAGCATTTT. This rearrangement joins TRBV7-2 to TRBJ1-5, with D possibly TRBD1 on 5 matching bases. Germline values: CDR1 SGHTA, CDR2 FQGNSA. This CDR3 is 15 amino acids long. V lost 5 bases, J lost 4 bases, and 15 bases lay in between.